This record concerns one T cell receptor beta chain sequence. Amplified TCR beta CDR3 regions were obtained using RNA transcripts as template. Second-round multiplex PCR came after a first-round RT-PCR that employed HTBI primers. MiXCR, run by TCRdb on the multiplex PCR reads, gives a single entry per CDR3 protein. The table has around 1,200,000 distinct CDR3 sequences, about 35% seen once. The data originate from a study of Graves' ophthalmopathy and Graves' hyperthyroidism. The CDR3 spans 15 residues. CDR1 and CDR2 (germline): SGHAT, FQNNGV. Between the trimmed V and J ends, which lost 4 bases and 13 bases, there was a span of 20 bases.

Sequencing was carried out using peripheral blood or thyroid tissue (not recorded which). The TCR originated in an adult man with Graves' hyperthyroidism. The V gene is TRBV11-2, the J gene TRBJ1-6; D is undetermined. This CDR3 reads CASSSRATSGRPLHF. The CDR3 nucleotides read TGTGCCAGCAGCTCGAGAGCGACTAGCGGGAGGCCCCTCCACTTT.